The TCR beta chain under discussion was sequenced for a study of metastatic and nonmetastatic thyroid tumors. About the study: Repertoires from malignant and benign thyroid patients were compared across blood and tumor or nodule tissue. Study-level findings and limits: Relative to benign nodules, malignant thyroid tumors were reportedly characterized by significantly elevated TCR beta diversity in blood and tumor.

Remarks on this clone: Its specificity is unknown. The junction does not match germline at one end; this may be a read error.

Under the authors' procedure: To classify distant metastasis in papillary thyroid cancer, a model was built from CDR3 differences across clinicopathological groups. MiXCR was used by TCRdb to re-call the PCR reads. None of the V and J calls come from the authors' own analysis; TCRdb made them. This table has about 23,000 clones, approximately 30% appearing once. None of the patients had undergone any treatment ahead of thyroid surgery. The CDR3 length is 14 residues. Germline V gene data show CDR1 as SGHTA and CDR2 as FQGNSA. The chain employs TRBV7-2 and TRBJ1-2, with D possibly matching TRBD1 (6 bases). This receptor was obtained from a female donor with papillary thyroid cancer or a benign thyroid nodule (not recorded which). Some clones in this sample may be carry-over from other donors' samples. The sequenced material came from tumor tissue. Here the CDR3 reads CASRLGGDHYGYTF. The CDR3 nucleotides are TGTGCCAGCAGATTAGGGGGGGACCACTATGGCTACACATTC.